Below are 7 T cell receptor beta chains sequenced from a single sample in a study of CD8+CD57+ T cells in acquired aplastic anemia (dated by TCRdb to the late 2010s). The data were produced on an Illumina HiSeq 2000. Genomic DNA served as template for TCR beta VDJ combination and CDR3 sequence profiling. TCRdb cleaned the public reads at Q25 with fastp, built clones with MiXCR and kept in-frame beta chains. Identical CDR3 protein sequences are pooled into one entry, listed with their most common genes and DNA. The sample table shows about 210,000 distinct CDR3 sequences, and around 63% are seen once. The top ten clonotypes cover 29% of the sample. Sequenced material: sorted CD4+, CD8+, or CD8+CD57+ T cells (not recorded which) from PBMCs. These TCRs come from a human donor in good health.

This chain joins TRBV7-2 and TRBJ2-5; the D gene is possibly TRBD1 (5 bases). Looked up from germline, CDR1 is SGHTA and CDR2 is FQGNSA. CDR3 length: 13 residues. The V gene lost 3 bases and the J gene lost 5 bases, with 10 bases spanning the gap. The CDR3 spells CASSFQGGETQYF. The CDR3 coding sequence is TGTGCCAGCAGCTTCCAGGGTGGGGAGACCCAGTACTTC.

The table lists this clonotype with a count of one. The chain joins TRBV15 to TRBJ2-5; D might be TRBD1 (6 bases). Trimming removed 0 bases at V and 5 bases at J, with 16 bases between. CDR1 is LNHNV and CDR2 is YYDKDF in the germline V gene (reference sequence). The CDR3 loop spans 16 amino acids. The CDR3 loop reads CATSRDWGRSWETQYF. In DNA, the CDR3 is TGTGCCACCAGCAGAGATTGGGGGCGATCCTGGGAGACCCAGTACTTC.

This clonotype was seen more than once but under ten times. The rearrangement uses TRBV5-1 and TRBJ2-5; no definite D call. This CDR3 contains 16 residues. With 4 bases removed from V and 5 bases from J, the gap between germline ends came to 21 bases. In germline, CDR1 is SGHRS, CDR2 YFSETQ. The CDR3 nucleotides are TGCGCCAGCAGCGAAGGTCAAAGGGATCGATCCGAGACCCAGTACTTC. The encoded protein is CASSEGQRDRSETQYF.

This clonotype came up many times. The chain couples TRBV6-4 to TRBJ2-3; 8 bases are a match to TRBD2. In germline, CDR1 is MRHNA, CDR2 SNTAGT. The CDR3 contains 15 residues. V shed 5 bases and J 0 bases; nucleotides not matched to a gene: 4. CDR3 loop: CASSRVAGSTDTQYF. The DNA of the CDR3 is TGTGCCAGCAGTAGGGTAGCGGGGAGCACAGATACGCAGTATTTT.

In its sample, this clonotype was seen a few times. The chain uses TRBV20-1 and TRBJ2-7, with 7 nucleotides matching TRBD1. Germline assignment: CDR1 DFQATT and CDR2 SNEGSKA (reference sequence). The CDR3 has 12 amino acids. The V and J ends lost 4 bases and 5 bases, in that order; junction bases with no gene match: 5. This CDR3 is CSAKTGSNEQYF. The CDR3 bases are TGCAGTGCTAAGACAGGGTCTAACGAGCAGTACTTC.

The rearrangement links TRBV5-1 to TRBJ2-3; D is possibly TRBD2 (6 bases). The V and J ends lost 0 bases and 2 bases respectively, with 13 bases between them. The CDR3 extends over 16 amino acids. Germline CDR1 is SGHRS and CDR2 is YFSETQ. The CDR3 loop reads CASSLAPSEHTDTQYF. CDR3 in DNA: TGCGCCAGCAGCTTGGCTCCTAGCGAGCACACAGATACGCAGTATTTT.

The chain employs TRBV15 and TRBJ2-5; TRBD1 matches at 7 bases. Germline V gene sequence: CDR1 LNHNV, CDR2 YYDKDF (reference sequence). J lost 7 bases, V lost 0 bases, and 8 bases had no gene match. There are 15 residues in the CDR3. Written as DNA, the CDR3 is TGTGCCACCAGCAGAGATACGTCGGGACAGTTGACCCAGTACTTC. It specifies CATSRDTSGQLTQYF.